A single sample is the source of the 3 T cell receptor beta chains below, sequenced in a study of Tregs in tolerant kidney transplant recipients. Using immunoSEQ multiplex PCR, the repertoire was profiled, and TCRdb retains in-frame clones only, with some absent. Among fewer than 65,000 clones listed, 75% to 90% were seen once. Sequencing was performed on Tregs from blood, taken before the transplant. The source of these receptors is a human donor who received a combined kidney and bone marrow transplant.

The chain uses TRBV18 and TRBJ1-4; the D is unclear. The CDR3 length is 16 residues. Looked up from germline, CDR1 is KGHSH and CDR2 is LQKENI. V lost 4 bases and J lost 0, with 12 bases in between. In DNA, the CDR3 is TGTGCCAGCTCACGGAGGGATAGTGCAACTAATGAAAAACTGTTTTTT. This sequence encodes CASSRRDSATNEKLFF.

In this sample, this clone turned up once. The genes are TRBV7-8 and TRBJ2-1; TRBD2 matches at 8 bases. With V trimmed by 2 bases and J by 7 bases, 7 bases remained unmatched. CDR1 SGHVS and CDR2 FQNEAQ come from the germline V gene. The CDR3 loop spans 15 amino acids. The CDR3 DNA follows: TGTGCCAGCAGCTTATCGGGGGGGGCTCGGAATGAGCAGTTCTTC. This sequence encodes CASSLSGGARNEQFF.

This chain connects TRBV7-9 to TRBJ2-5; perhaps TRBD1 as D (6 bases). The DNA end is a closer match to TRBJ2-7, so the J assignment may be wrong. CDR1 SEHNR and CDR2 FQNEAQ come from the germline V gene (reference sequence). This CDR3 has 19 residues. The CDR3 bases are TGTGCCAGCAGCTTAGGGGGGCCCGGGACCCGTCAAAGCTCCTACGAGCAGTACTTC. Translated, it gives CASSLGGPGTRQSSYEQYF.